The 7 T cell receptor beta chains below all came from one sample that was sequenced in a study of CD8 T cells in ankylosing spondylitis. Findings and limits, study-wide: It appeared that ankylosing spondylitis blood was characterized by a TCR beta motif of several highly homologous variants.

The antigens of these receptors remain unknown. TCRdb fed the 5' RACE reads into MiXCR, producing one record per CDR3 protein. Of 200,000 to 250,000 distinct CDR3 sequences in the sample, about 7% were seen once. The specimen was blood, either unsorted or a sorted T cell fraction (not recorded which). The source is a male donor with ankylosing spondylitis.

There are many counts of this clonotype. The genes are TRBV4-3 and TRBJ1-2; 9 positions match TRBD1. Trimming took 3 bases from V and 2 from J; bases not matched to a gene: 4. There are 15 residues in the CDR3. The germline gives CDR1 LGHNA, CDR2 YSLEER. The CDR3 is CASSQEDRGNYGYTF. The CDR3 DNA sequence: TGCGCCAGCAGCCAGGAAGACAGGGGGAACTATGGCTACACCTTC.

The CDR3 loop is CASNEARAGGKLFF. In nucleotides, the CDR3 is TGTGCCAGCAACGAAGCCAGGGCCGGTGGGAAACTGTTTTTT. V and J are TRBV25-1 and TRBJ1-4; D perhaps matches TRBD1 (5 bases). Germline V gives CDR1 MGHDK, CDR2 SYGVNS. CDR3 length equals 14 residues. Trimming left V 7 bases short and J 11 bases short, with 20 bases between.

This clonotype was counted ten times or more. The chain is built from TRBV7-9 and TRBJ2-1; 11 nucleotides line up with TRBD2. From germline, CDR1 is SEHNR and CDR2 FQNEAQ (reference sequence). The CDR3 is 16 amino acids. The junction had 7 bases not matched to a gene; V was cut back by 5 bases and J by 4 bases. The CDR3 here is CASSRVTSGEYNEQFF. The CDR3 DNA reads TGTGCCAGCAGCCGGGTGACTAGCGGGGAATACAATGAGCAGTTCTTC.

This clonotype was counted many times. This sequence joins TRBV28 and TRBJ2-4; D possibly uses TRBD1 or TRBD2 (5 bases each). The germline V and J ends were trimmed by 3 bases and 5 bases, with 11 bases remaining between them. The CDR3 covers 14 residues. Germline CDR1 reads MDHEN; CDR2 reads SYDVKM. The CDR3 bases are TGTGCCAGCAGTTTGGGCCAGGGAGAAAACATTCAGTACTTC. The encoded protein is CASSLGQGENIQYF.

The J gene is TRBJ1-5, the V gene TRBV5-1, with D possibly being TRBD1 (6 bases). From germline, CDR1 is SGHRS and CDR2 YFSETQ. The CDR3 length is 15 residues. V was clipped by 4 bases and J by 2 bases, with 13 bases between them. CDR3 protein: CASSRSGAGNQPQHF. The CDR3 DNA reads as TGCGCCAGCAGCCGATCGGGGGCCGGCAATCAGCCCCAGCATTTT.

This clonotype was seen many times. The rearrangement joins TRBV7-9 to TRBJ1-5; 9 bases are shared with TRBD1. Trimming removed 4 bases from V and 0 bases from J; junction bases left unmatched: 7. The CDR3 has 17 amino acids. The V gene's germline CDR1 is SEHNR and CDR2 FQNEAQ (reference sequence). CDR3: CASSSTGGRDSNQPQHF. For the CDR3, the DNA is TGTGCCAGCAGCTCGACAGGGGGGAGAGATAGCAATCAGCCCCAGCATTTT.

This clonotype was counted many times. The rearrangement joins TRBV11-2 to TRBJ2-7, with TRBD1 as a possible D gene (6 bases). The germline V and J ends were trimmed by 5 bases and 2 bases, with 13 bases remaining between them. From germline, CDR1 is SGHAT and CDR2 FQNNGV. The CDR3 runs to 14 residues. The CDR3 nucleotides read TGTGCCAGCAGCACCGGGACATACACCTACGAGCAGTACTTC. Encoded protein: CASSTGTYTYEQYF.